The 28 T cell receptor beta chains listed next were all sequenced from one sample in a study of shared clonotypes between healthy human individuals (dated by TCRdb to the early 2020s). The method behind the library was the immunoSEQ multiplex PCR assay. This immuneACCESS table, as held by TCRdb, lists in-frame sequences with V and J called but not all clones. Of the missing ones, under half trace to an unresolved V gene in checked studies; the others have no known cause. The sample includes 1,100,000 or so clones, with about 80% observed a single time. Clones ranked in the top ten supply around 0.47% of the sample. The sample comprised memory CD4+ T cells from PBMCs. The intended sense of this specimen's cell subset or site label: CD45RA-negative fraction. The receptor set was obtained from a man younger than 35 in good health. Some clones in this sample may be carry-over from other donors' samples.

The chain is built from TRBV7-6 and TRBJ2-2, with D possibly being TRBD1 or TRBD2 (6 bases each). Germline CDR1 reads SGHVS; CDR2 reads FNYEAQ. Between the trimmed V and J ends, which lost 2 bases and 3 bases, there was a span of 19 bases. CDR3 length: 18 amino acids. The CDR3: CASSLRGTTPGDTGELFF. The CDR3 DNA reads TGTGCCAGCAGCTTACGCGGGACAACTCCCGGGGACACCGGGGAGCTGTTTTTT.

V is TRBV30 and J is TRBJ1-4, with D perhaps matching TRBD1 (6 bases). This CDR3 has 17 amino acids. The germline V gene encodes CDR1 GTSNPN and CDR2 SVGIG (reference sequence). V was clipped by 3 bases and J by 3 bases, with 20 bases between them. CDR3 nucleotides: TGTGCCTGGAGAGTGCGGGGGCCGCGTGCGGCTAATGAAAAACTGTTTTTT. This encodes CAWRVRGPRAANEKLFF.

CDR3 nucleotides: TGTGCCAGCAGTTTCGGGCCCCCCGAGACATACGAGCAGTACTTC. This sequence encodes CASSFGPPETYEQYF. The J gene is TRBJ2-7, the V gene TRBV28; the D is unclear. V was pared by 3 bases and J by 4 bases, with 16 bases between. This CDR3 comprises 15 residues. CDR1 is MDHEN, CDR2 SYDVKM, per germline.

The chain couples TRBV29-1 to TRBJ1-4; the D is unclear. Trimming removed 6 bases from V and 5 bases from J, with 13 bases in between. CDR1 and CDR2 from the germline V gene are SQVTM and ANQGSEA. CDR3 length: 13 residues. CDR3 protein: CSVSGDRNEKLFF. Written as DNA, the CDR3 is TGCAGCGTGTCGGGAGACCGAAATGAAAAACTGTTTTTT.

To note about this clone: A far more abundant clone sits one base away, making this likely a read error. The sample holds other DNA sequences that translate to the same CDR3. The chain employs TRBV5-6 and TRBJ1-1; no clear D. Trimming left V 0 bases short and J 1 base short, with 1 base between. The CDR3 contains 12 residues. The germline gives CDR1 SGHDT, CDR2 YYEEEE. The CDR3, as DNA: TGTGCCAGCAGCTTGGCGAACACTGAAGCTTTCTTT. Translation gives CASSLANTEAFF.

In DNA, the CDR3 is TGCGCCAGCAGCGTCGGGACTAGCGGGAGGGGAGAGCAGTTCTTC. It codes for CASSVGTSGRGEQFF. The rearrangement uses TRBV10-1 and TRBJ2-1; 16 nucleotides line up with TRBD2. Germline assignment: CDR1 WNHNN and CDR2 SYGVQD (reference sequence). The CDR3 spans 15 residues. V was clipped by 6 bases and J by 10 bases; unmatched bases: 6.

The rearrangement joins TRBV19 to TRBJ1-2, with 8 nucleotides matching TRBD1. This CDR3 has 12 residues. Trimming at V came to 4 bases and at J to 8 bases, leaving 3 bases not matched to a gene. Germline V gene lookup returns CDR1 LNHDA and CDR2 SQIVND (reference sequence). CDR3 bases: TGTGCCAGTAGTACGGGGACAGGCGGCTACACCTTC. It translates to CASSTGTGGYTF.

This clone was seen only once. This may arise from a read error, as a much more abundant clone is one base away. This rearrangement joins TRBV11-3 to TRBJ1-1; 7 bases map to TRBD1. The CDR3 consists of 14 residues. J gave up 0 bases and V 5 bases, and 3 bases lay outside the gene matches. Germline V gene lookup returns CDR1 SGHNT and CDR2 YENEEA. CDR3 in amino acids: CASSPGQLNTEAFF. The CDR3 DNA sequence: TGTGCCAGCAGCCCGGGACAGTTGAACACTGAAGCTTTCTTT.

The CDR3 loop is CASSTGQGYTGELFF. The DNA for the CDR3 is TGTGCCAGCTCTACGGGACAGGGGTACACCGGGGAGCTGTTTTTT. This chain joins TRBV18 and TRBJ2-2, with TRBD1 matching 10 bases. This CDR3 spans 15 amino acids. From germline, CDR1 is KGHSH and CDR2 LQKENI. The V gene end was trimmed by 6 bases and the J gene end by 3 bases; junction bases not matched to a gene: 4. Filled out from reference TRBV18 and TRBJ2-2, the complete variable domain reads NAGVMQNPRHLVRRRGQEARLRCSPMKGHSHVYWYRQLPEEGLKFMVYLQKENIIDESGMPKERFSAEFPKEGPSILRIQQVVRGDSAAYFCASSTGQGYTGELFFGEGSRLTVL.

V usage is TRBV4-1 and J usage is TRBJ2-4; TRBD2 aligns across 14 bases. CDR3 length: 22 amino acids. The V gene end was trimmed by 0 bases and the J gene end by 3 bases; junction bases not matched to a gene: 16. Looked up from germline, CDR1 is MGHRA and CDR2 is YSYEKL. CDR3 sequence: CASSQDPTGAGTSGRVKNIQYF. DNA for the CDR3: TGCGCCAGCAGCCAAGATCCGACCGGGGCCGGGACTAGCGGGAGAGTCAAAAACATTCAGTACTTC.

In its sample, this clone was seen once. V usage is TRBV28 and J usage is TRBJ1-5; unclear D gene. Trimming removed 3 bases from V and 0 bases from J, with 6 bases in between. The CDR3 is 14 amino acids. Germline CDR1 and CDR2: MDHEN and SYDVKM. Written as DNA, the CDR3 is TGTGCCAGCAGTTTCACGAATAGCAATCAGCCCCAGCATTTT. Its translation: CASSFTNSNQPQHF.

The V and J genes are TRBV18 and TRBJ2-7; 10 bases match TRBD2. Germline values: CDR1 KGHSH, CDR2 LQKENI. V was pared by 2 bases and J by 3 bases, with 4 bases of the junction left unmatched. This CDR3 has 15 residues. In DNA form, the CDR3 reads TGTGCCAGCTCACCATGGCCTAGCGGGGGCTACGAGCAGTACTTC. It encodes CASSPWPSGGYEQYF.

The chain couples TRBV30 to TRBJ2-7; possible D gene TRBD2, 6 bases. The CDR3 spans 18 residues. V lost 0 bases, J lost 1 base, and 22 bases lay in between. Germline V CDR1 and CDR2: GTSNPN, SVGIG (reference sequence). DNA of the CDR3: TGTGCCTGGAGTGTACGGTACGGGAGCGGGTATGGGTCCTACGAGCAGTACTTC. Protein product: CAWSVRYGSGYGSYEQYF.

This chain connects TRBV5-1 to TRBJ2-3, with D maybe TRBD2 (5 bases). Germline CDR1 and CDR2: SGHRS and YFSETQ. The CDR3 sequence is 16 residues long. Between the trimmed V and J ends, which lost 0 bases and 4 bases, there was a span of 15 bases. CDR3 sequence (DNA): TGCGCCAGCAGCTTGGGACCCCGAGGGAGAGCAGATACGCAGTATTTT. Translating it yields CASSLGPRGRADTQYF.

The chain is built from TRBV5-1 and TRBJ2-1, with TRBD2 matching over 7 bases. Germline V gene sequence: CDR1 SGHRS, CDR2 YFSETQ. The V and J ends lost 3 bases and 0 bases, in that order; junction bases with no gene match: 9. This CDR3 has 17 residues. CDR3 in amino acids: CASSWGEGRGSYNEQFF. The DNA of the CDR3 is TGCGCCAGCAGCTGGGGCGAGGGGAGGGGCTCCTACAATGAGCAGTTCTTC.

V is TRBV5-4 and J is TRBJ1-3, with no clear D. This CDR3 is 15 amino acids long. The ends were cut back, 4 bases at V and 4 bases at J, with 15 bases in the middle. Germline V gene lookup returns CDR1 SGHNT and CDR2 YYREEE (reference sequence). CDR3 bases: TGTGCCAGCAGCCCGGACCTGCTTAGGGGAAACACCATATATTTT. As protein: CASSPDLLRGNTIYF.

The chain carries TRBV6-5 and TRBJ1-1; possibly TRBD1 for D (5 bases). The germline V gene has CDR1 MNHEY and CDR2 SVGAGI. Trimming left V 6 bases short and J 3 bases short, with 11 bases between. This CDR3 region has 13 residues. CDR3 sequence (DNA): TGTGCCAGCAGATCGGGGCTGGACACTGAAGCTTTCTTT. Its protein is CASRSGLDTEAFF.

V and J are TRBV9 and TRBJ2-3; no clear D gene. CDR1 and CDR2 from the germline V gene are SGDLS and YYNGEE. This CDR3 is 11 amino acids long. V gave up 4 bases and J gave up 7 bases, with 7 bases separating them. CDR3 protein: CASSSGNTQYF. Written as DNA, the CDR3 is TGTGCCAGCAGCAGTGGAAATACGCAGTATTTT.

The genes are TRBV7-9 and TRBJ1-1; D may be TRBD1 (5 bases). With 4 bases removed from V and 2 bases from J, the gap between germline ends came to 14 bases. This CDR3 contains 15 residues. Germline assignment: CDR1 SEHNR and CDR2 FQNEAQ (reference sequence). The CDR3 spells CASSYFGTGNTEAFF. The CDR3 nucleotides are TGTGCCAGCAGCTATTTCGGGACGGGTAACACTGAAGCTTTCTTT.

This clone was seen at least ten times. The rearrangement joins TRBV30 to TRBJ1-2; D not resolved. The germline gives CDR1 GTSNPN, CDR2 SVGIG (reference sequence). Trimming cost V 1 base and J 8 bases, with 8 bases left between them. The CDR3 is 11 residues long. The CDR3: CAWSEKIGYTF. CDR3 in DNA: TGTGCCTGGAGTGAAAAAATCGGCTACACCTTC.

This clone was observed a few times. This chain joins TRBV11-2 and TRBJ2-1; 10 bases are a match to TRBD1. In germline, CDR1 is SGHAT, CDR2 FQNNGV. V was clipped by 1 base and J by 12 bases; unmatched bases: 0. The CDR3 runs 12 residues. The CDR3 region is CASSLGTGGQFF. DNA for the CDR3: TGTGCCAGCAGCTTAGGGACAGGGGGGCAGTTCTTC.

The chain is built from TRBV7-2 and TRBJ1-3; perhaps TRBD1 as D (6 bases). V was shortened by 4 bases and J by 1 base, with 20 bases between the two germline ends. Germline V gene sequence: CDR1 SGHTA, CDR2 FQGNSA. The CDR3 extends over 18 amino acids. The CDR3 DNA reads TGTGCCAGCAGCTCAAAGGGGGGCACAGGGCTGTCTGGAAACACCATATATTTT. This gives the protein CASSSKGGTGLSGNTIYF.

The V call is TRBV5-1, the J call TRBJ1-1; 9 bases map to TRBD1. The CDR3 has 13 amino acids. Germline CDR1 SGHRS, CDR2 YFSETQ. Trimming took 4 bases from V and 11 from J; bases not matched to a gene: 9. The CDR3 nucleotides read TGCGCCAGCAGCCGCCTCGGACAGGGGTGGGCTTTCTTT. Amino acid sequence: CASSRLGQGWAFF.

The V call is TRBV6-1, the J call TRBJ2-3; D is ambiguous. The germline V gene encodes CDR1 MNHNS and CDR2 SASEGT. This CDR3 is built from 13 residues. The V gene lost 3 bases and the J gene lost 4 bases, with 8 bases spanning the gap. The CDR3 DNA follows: TGTGCCAGCAGTGATAGTGGGCCAGATACGCAGTATTTT. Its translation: CASSDSGPDTQYF.

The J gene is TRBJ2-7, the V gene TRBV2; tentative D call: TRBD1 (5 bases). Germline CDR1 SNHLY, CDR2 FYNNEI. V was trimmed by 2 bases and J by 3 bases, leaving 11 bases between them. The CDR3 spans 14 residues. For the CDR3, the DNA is TGTGCCAGCAGTGAACAGGGTTTGGGCTACGAGCAGTACTTC. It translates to CASSEQGLGYEQYF.

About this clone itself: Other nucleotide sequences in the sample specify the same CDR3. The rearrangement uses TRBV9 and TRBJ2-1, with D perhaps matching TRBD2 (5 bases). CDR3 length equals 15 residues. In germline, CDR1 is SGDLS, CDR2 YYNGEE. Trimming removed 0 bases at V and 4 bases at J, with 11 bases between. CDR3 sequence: CASSVGGSGYNEQFF. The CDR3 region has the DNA TGTGCCAGCAGCGTAGGTGGGAGCGGTTACAATGAGCAGTTCTTC.

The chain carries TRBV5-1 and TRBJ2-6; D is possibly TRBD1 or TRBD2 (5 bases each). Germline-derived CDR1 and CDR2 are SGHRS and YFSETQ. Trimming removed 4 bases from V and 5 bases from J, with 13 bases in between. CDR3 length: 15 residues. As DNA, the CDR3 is TGCGCCAGCAGCACGGGGACGGCCTGGGCCAACGTCCTGACTTTC. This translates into CASSTGTAWANVLTF.

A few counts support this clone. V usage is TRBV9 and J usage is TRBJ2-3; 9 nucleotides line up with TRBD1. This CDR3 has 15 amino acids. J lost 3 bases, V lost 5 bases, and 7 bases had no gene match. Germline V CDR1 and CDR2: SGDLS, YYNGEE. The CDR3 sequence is CASSLRDRETDTQYF. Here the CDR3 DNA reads TGTGCCAGCAGTCTGAGGGACAGGGAAACAGATACGCAGTATTTT.